This TCR beta chain emerged from a study of CD8 T cells in ankylosing spondylitis. Findings and caveats of the study: Certain motif variants had earlier appeared in reactive arthritis synovial fluid and blood. Relatively scarce in peripheral blood, disease-linked clones were CD8+. The authors reported significant enrichment of disease-linked clones in matched ankylosing spondylitis synovial fluid.

This clonotype has a count of ten or more. Its antigen remains unidentified. Generation of TCR beta libraries employed quantitative 5'-RACE incorporating molecular barcodes. TCRdb recomputed calls from the 5' RACE reads with MiXCR, one row per CDR3 protein. Of around 210,000 distinct CDR3 sequences in the sample, less than 9.5% were seen once. The TCR sequence derives from a female donor with ankylosing spondylitis or in good health (not recorded which). Sequenced material: blood, either unsorted or a sorted T cell fraction (not recorded which).

The CDR3 DNA follows: TGCGCCAGCAGCCCCCGGGACGGGCCATTCTATGGCTACACCTTC. This encodes CASSPRDGPFYGYTF. The chain uses TRBV4-1 and TRBJ1-2, with D maybe TRBD1 (5 bases). Germline lookup yields CDR1 MGHRA and CDR2 YSYEKL. Trimming pared 4 bases from V and 4 bases from J, leaving 16 bases between. The CDR3 totals 15 residues.